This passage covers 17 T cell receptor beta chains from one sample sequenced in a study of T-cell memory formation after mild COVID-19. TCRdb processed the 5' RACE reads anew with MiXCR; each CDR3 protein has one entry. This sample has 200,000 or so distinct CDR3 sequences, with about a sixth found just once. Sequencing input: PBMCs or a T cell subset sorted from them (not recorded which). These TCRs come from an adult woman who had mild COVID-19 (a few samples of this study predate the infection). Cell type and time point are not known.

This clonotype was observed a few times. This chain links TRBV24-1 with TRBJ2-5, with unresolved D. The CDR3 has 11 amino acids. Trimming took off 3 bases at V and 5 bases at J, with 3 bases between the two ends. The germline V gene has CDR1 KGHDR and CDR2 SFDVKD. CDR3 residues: CATSDRETQYF. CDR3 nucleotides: TGTGCCACCAGTGATAGGGAGACCCAGTACTTC.

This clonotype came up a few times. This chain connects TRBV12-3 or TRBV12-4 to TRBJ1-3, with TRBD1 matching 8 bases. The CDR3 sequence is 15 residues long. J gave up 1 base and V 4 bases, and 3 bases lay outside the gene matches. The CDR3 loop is CASSYTGGSGNTIYF. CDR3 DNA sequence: TGTGCCAGCAGTTACACAGGGGGTTCTGGAAACACCATATATTTT.

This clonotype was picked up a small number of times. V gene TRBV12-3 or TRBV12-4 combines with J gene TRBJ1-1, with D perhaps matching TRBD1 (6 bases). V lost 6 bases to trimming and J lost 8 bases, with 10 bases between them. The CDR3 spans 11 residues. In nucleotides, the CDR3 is TGTGCCAGCAGGAGGACAGTCGAAGCTTTCTTT. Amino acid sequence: CASRRTVEAFF.

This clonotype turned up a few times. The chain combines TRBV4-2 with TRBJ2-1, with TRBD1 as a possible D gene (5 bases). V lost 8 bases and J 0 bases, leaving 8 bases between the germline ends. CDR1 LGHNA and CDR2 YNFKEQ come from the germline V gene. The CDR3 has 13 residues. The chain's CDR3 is CASGANSYNEQFF. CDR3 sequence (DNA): TGTGCCAGCGGGGCCAACTCCTACAATGAGCAGTTCTTC.

The CDR3 sequence: CASSDRKTQYF. The CDR3 bases are TGTGCCAGCAGTGATCGGAAGACCCAGTACTTC. The chain links TRBV5-4 to TRBJ2-5; the D is unclear. The CDR3 sequence is 11 residues long. Germline assignment: CDR1 SGHNT and CDR2 YYREEE (reference sequence). V shed 5 bases and J shed 6 bases, with 8 bases lying between them.

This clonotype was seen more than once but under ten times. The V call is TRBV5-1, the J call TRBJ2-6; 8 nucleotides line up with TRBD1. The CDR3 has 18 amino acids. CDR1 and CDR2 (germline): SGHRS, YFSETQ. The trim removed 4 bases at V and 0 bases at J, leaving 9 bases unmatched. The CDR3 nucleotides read TGCGCCAGCAGCATGACACCAGGGGGCGCCTCTGGGGCCAACGTCCTGACTTTC. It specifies CASSMTPGGASGANVLTF.

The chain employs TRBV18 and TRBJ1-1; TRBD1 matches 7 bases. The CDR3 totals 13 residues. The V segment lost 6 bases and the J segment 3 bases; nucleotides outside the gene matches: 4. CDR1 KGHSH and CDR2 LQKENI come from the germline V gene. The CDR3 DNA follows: TGTGCCAGCTCGCCTACAGGGGACACTGAAGCTTTCTTT. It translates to CASSPTGDTEAFF.

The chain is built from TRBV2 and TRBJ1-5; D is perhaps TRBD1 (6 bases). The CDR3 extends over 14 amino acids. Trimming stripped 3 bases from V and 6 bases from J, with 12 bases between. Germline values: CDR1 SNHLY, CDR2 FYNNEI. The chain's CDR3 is CASSEGGGGQPQHF. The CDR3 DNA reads TGTGCCAGCAGTGAGGGCGGGGGCGGTCAGCCCCAGCATTTT.

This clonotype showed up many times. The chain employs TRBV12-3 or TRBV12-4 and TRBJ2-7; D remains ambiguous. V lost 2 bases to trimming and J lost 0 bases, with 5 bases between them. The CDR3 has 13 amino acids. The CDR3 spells CASSLSSSYEQYF. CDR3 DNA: TGTGCCAGCAGTTTAAGTAGCTCCTACGAGCAGTACTTC.

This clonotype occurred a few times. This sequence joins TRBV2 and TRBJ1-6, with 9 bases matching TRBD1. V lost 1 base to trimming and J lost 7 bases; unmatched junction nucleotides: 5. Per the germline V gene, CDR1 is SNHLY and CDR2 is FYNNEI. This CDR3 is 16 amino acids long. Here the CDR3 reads CASSEGLGQGNSPLHF. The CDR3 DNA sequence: TGTGCCAGCAGTGAAGGGCTAGGACAGGGGAATTCACCCCTCCACTTT.

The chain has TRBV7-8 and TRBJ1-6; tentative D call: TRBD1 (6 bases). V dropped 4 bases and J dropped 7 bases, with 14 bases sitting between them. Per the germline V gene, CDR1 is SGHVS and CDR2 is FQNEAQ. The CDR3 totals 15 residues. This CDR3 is CASSSNRGENSPLHF. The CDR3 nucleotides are TGTGCCAGCAGCTCGAATAGGGGGGAGAATTCACCCCTCCACTTT.

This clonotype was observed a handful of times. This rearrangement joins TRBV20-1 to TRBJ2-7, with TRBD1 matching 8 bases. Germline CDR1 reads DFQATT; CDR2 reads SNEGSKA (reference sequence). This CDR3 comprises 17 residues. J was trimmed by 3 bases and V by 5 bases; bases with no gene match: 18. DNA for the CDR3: TGCAGTGCTCTGCCCTTACCCGGGACAGGACTCAACTACGAGCAGTACTTC. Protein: CSALPLPGTGLNYEQYF.

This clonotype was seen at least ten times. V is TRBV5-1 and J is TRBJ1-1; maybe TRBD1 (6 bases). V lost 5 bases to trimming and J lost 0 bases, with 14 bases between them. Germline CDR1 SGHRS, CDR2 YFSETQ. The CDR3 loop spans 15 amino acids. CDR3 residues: CASREGGAVNTEAFF. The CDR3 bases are TGCGCCAGCAGAGAGGGGGGGGCGGTGAACACTGAAGCTTTCTTT.

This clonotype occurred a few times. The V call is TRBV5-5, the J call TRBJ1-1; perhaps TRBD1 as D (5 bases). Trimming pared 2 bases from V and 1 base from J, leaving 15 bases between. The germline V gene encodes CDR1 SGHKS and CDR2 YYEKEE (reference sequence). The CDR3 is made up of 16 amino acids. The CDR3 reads CASSFRDLLSNTEAFF. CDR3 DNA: TGTGCCAGCAGCTTCCGGGACCTACTCTCGAACACTGAAGCTTTCTTT.

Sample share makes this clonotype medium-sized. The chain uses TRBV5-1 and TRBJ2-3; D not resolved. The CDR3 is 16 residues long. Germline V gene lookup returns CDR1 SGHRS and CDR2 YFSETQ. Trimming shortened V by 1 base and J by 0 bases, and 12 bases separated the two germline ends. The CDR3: CASSLSGRPSTDTQYF. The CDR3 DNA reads TGCGCCAGCAGCTTGTCGGGCCGTCCCAGCACAGATACGCAGTATTTT. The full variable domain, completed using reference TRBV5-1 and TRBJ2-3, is KAGVTQTPRYLIKTRGQQVTLSCSPISGHRSVSWYQQTPGQGLQFLFEYFSETQRNKGNFPGRFSGRQFSNSRSEMNVSTLELGDSALYLCASSLSGRPSTDTQYFGPGTRLTVL.

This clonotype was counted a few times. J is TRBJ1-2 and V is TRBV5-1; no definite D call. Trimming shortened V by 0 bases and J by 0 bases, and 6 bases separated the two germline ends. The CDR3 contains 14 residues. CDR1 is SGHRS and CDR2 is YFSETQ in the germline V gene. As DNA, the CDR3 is TGCGCCAGCAGCTTGGATACACCTAACTATGGCTACACCTTC. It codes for CASSLDTPNYGYTF.

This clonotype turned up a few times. DNA of the CDR3: TGTGCCAGCAGCAAAGGGGCAGGGGAATTTTACACTGAAGCTTTCTTT. Its translation: CASSKGAGEFYTEAFF. The chain links TRBV21-1 to TRBJ1-1; no DNA check was done on the table's D call, TRBD1. TRBV21-1 is assigned pseudogene status. CDR3 length equals 16 residues.